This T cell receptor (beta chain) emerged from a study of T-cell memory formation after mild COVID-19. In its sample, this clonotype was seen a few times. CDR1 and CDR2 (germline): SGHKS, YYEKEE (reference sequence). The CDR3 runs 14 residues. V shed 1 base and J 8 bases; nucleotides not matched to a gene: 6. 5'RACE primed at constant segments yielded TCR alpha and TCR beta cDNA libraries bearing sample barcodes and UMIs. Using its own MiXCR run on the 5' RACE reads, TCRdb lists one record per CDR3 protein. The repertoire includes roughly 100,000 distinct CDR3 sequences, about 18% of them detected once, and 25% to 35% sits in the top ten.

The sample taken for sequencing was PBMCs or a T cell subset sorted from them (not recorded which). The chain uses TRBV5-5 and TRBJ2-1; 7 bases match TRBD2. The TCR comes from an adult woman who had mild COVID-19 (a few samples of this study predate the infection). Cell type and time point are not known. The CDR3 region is CASSLHTSVDEQFF. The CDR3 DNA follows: TGTGCCAGCAGCTTGCATACTAGCGTGGATGAGCAGTTCTTC.